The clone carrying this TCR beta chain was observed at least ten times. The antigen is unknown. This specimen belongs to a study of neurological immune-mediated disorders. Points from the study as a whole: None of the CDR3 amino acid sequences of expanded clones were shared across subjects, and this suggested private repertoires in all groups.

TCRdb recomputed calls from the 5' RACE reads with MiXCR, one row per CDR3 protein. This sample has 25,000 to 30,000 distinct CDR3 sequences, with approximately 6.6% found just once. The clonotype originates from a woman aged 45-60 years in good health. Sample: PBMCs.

CDR3 DNA sequence: TGCGCCAGCAAACAGGGCCTCTCCTACAATGAGCAGTTCTTC. It codes for CASKQGLSYNEQFF. The V call is TRBV5-1, the J call TRBJ2-1, with D tentatively TRBD1 (6 bases). Germline assignment: CDR1 SGHRS and CDR2 YFSETQ. The CDR3 loop spans 14 amino acids. V was trimmed by 6 bases and J by 0 bases, leaving 10 bases between them.